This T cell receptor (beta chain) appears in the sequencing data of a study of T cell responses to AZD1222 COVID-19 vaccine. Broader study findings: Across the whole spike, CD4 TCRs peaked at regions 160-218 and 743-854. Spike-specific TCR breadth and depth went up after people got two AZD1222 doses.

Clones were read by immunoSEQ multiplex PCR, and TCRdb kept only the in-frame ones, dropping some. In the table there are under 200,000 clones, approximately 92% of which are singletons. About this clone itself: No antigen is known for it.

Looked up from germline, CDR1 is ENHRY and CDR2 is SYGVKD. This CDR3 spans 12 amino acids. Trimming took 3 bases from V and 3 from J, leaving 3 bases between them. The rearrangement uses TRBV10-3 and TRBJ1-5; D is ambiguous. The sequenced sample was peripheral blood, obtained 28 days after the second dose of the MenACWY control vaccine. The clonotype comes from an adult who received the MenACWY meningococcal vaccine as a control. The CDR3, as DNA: TGTGCCATCAGTGACAACAATCAGCCCCAGCATTTT. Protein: CAISDNNQPQHF.